This TCR beta chain was recovered during a study of monozygotic twins with inflammatory bowel disease (dated by TCRdb to between 2018 and 2020). General notes on the study: A total of some 28 monozygotic twin pairs were included in the full study, comprising nine German pairs (four IBD-concordant, five IBD-discordant) and 19 IBD-discordant Danish pairs. Disease-associated traits were sought mainly through comparisons between IBD patients and their genetically identical healthy co-twins within discordant pairs. Each individual had, on average, about 151 000 unique TCRalpha sequences and 181 000 unique TCRbeta sequences available for analysis. Results and caveats for the whole study, not just this receptor: Measured by the inverse Simpson index, TCRbeta repertoire diversity was lower in IBD patients than in their healthy co-twins. No single strong signal or clonotype linked to IBD turned up in the results, so the idea that one exists was not supported. The analysis was unable to tell different T cell subtypes apart. Compared with healthy twins, IBD patients shared fewer clonotypes with other individuals, and the difference was most pronounced in patients with signs of disease activity. Because patients received different immunosuppressive treatments, the repertoires may have picked up extra background noise and variability between individuals. Repertoire similarity did not differ between concordant and discordant twins, which could be due to limited statistical power.

Libraries were prepared through 5' RACE. The input for every TCR library was around 3,800 ng of total RNA. For each sample, cDNA synthesis with SMARTScribe reverse transcriptase was split into eight separate reactions. Unique molecular identifiers containing a 6-nucleotide sample barcode were introduced through template switching during cDNA synthesis. Amplification of TCRalpha and TCRbeta cDNA involved two nested PCRs of approximately 16 and 10 cycles, and each PCR was followed by bead purification. Before amplification, the cDNA was treated with uracil DNA-glycosylase and purified using the QIAquick PCR purification kit. The second PCR was the step at which Illumina TruSeq-compatible adapters and sample-specific barcodes were added. Library quality and concentration were assessed using TapeStation and Qubit, and about 5 ng of each library was pooled. Sequencing of pooled libraries was carried out on an Illumina HiSeq2500 single-index Rapid Run using 2 x 100 bp reads and custom sequencing primers. As for the authors' bioinformatics: PCR and sequencing errors were corrected by UMI-based consensus assembly using MiGEC version 1.2.6. MiXCR version 2.1.1 was used for V(D)J alignment, clonotype assembly and CDR3 extraction. Normalisation of gene usage, clonotype sharing and MAIT/NKT TCR abundance was achieved by analysing the top 1000, 10 000 and 20 000 clonotypes per sample. After downsampling to 27 000 UMIs, diversity was calculated as the inverse Simpson index using the vegan R package. Paired Mann-Whitney U tests on discordant twin pairs were used, with Benjamini-Hochberg multiple-testing correction. After reprocessing by TCRdb, each CDR3 protein sequence is one entry, and no DNA is given. The V and J calls reflect TCRdb's pipeline rather than the authors' work. This sample's records show about 210,000 distinct CDR3 sequences. The ten largest clones capture around 7.6% of the sample.

The CDR3 contains 16 residues, cysteine and phenylalanine counted. The coding DNA is unavailable. CDR1 and CDR2 were assigned from the germline V gene (reference sequence) as DFQATT and SNEGSKA. From each donor, an approximately 2.4 ml peripheral blood sample was collected into PAXgene tubes and kept at -80 degrees C. Without T cell sorting, total RNA was isolated from whole blood using the PAXgene blood miRNA kit on an automated QIAcube. Peripheral blood from monozygotic twin pairs who were concordant or discordant for inflammatory bowel disease underwent deep TCRalpha and TCRbeta repertoire profiling using unique molecular barcoding. Smoking habits were recorded for all twin pairs, and each individual was classified as a current, former or never smoker. About this clonotype itself: Its cognate antigen has yet to be identified.

The TCR originated in a human donor with ulcerative colitis or Crohn's disease, or a healthy co-twin of an affected twin (not recorded which). The chain employs TRBV20-1 and TRBJ2-1; TCRdb names TRBD2, which stays unverified in the absence of DNA. Input material: blood. The CDR3 in this case is CSAREHVSGMGNEQFF.